This TCR beta chain was sequenced in a study of shared clonotypes between healthy human individuals. The study, taken as a whole, reports: In this cohort, only blood was sampled, and tissue repertoires likely differ. It was observed that 5% to 6.5% of naive CD4 clonotypes were shared across a handful of donors. Generally, naive subsets came out with larger estimated richness than memory subsets.

Per germline, CDR1 SQVTM and CDR2 ANQGSEA. V lost 4 bases, J lost 1 base, and 2 bases stayed unmatched. There are 15 residues in the CDR3. An assay was performed, and its level was deep. The protocol was immunoSEQ multiplex PCR, while the TCRdb copy is restricted to in-frame clones and leaves out a portion. The data contain about 680,000 clones, 60% to 80% of them singletons. As concerns this clone: What it recognizes is unknown.

The sequencing sample was made of memory CD4+ T cells sorted from blood. Subset meaning: CD45RA-negative fraction. The TCR was taken from a woman aged 25 to 39 in good health. The rearrangement joins TRBV29-1 to TRBJ1-3, with 12 nucleotides matching TRBD1. The chain's CDR3 is CSVGDRGRSGNTIYF. In DNA form, the CDR3 reads TGCAGCGTTGGGGACAGGGGGCGTTCTGGAAACACCATATATTTT.